What follows are 27 T cell receptor beta chains derived from one specimen sequenced in a study of T cells in Graves' hyperthyroidism and ophthalmopathy. Using RNA transcripts as the source, TCR beta CDR3 regions were amplified. RT-PCR in the first round (using the HTBI primer set) targeted the TCR CDR3. TCRdb re-called the multiplex PCR reads through MiXCR, storing one row per CDR3 protein. The table shows approximately 590,000 distinct CDR3 sequences, with 15% to 18% occurring only once. Sequenced: blood. Source of these receptors: a woman between 25 and 40 years old with Graves' hyperthyroidism.

This clonotype was found many times. The chain has TRBV12-3 or TRBV12-4 and TRBJ2-4; 9 nucleotides match TRBD1. Unmatched junction bases numbered 4, after V lost 9 bases and J lost 1 base. The CDR3 loop spans 14 amino acids. The CDR3 loop is CASTGGLAKNIQYF. The CDR3 DNA follows: TGTGCCAGTACAGGGGGCTTGGCCAAAAACATTCAGTACTTC.

The table lists this clonotype with a count of one. The rearrangement uses TRBV7-9 and TRBJ2-2; 14 nucleotides align to TRBD2. The CDR3 has 19 residues. J gave up 4 bases and V 8 bases, and 15 bases lay outside the gene matches. Per germline, CDR1 SEHNR and CDR2 FQNEAQ (reference sequence). In DNA form, the CDR3 reads TGTGCCAGCTCCGGACAGACCGGGACTAGCGGGAGTAGCACCGGGGAGCTGTTTTTT. Translated, it gives CASSGQTGTSGSSTGELFF.

This rearrangement joins TRBV12-3 or TRBV12-4 to TRBJ2-1, with 10 bases fitting TRBD2. The CDR3 totals 18 residues. Germline trimming cut 1 base from V and 2 bases from J; bases unmatched to any gene: 8. CDR3 region: CASSLGQREGPAYNEQFF. As DNA, the CDR3 is TGTGCCAGCAGTTTAGGTCAGCGGGAGGGCCCAGCCTACAATGAGCAGTTCTTC.

This clonotype occurred a few times. The chain uses TRBV10-1 and TRBJ2-3; 7 bases align to TRBD2. J gave up 4 bases and V 3 bases, and 10 bases lay outside the gene matches. The CDR3 is made up of 16 amino acids. CDR1 and CDR2 from the germline V gene are WNHNN and SYGVQD (reference sequence). CDR3 bases: TGCGCCAGCAGTGAAACATCCGGCGGGAGACCAGATACGCAGTATTTT. Residues: CASSETSGGRPDTQYF.

This rearrangement joins TRBV18 to TRBJ1-2; no clear D. The CDR3 is made up of 15 amino acids. Trimming pared 3 bases from V and 0 bases from J, leaving 11 bases between. Germline V gene data show CDR1 as KGHSH and CDR2 as LQKENI. CDR3 DNA sequence: TGTGCCAGCTCACCCCGGACCGCTGCTAACTATGGCTACACCTTC. It yields the protein CASSPRTAANYGYTF.

In this sample, this clonotype turned up many times. The CDR3 spells CSAPYRGPFEKLFF. CDR3 coding DNA: TGCAGTGCTCCCTACAGGGGGCCCTTTGAAAAACTGTTTTTT. This rearrangement joins TRBV20-1 to TRBJ1-4; 9 bases are a match to TRBD1. CDR3 length: 14 residues. Trimming took 5 bases from V and 7 from J; bases not matched to a gene: 8. Per the germline V gene, CDR1 is DFQATT and CDR2 is SNEGSKA (reference sequence).

V is TRBV11-3 and J is TRBJ2-2, with no clear D. This CDR3 region has 14 residues. CDR1 and CDR2 from the germline V gene are SGHNT and YENEEA. V was clipped by 0 bases and J by 6 bases, with 8 bases between them. In DNA form, the CDR3 reads TGTGCCAGCAGCTTAGAGTACAAGGCCGGGGAGCTGTTTTTT. Translated: CASSLEYKAGELFF.

This clonotype was observed a handful of times. The DNA of the CDR3 is TGCAGTGCAAAACCACGCGGCAGGGGATTTTCTAGCGAGCAGTACTTC. Encoded protein: CSAKPRGRGFSSEQYF. The chain recombines TRBV20-1 with TRBJ2-7; D possibly corresponds to TRBD1 (6 bases). V shed 6 bases and J shed 6 bases, with 27 bases lying between them. The CDR3 length is 16 residues. CDR1 DFQATT and CDR2 SNEGSKA come from the germline V gene (reference sequence).

This clonotype showed up many times. The chain employs TRBV12-3 or TRBV12-4 and TRBJ2-1, with 11 bases aligning to TRBD2. The trim removed 6 bases at V and 1 base at J, leaving 5 bases unmatched. This CDR3 has 16 residues. Here the CDR3 DNA reads TGTGCCAGCAGGAGGACTAGCGGGTCTTCCTACAATGAGCAGTTCTTC. This sequence encodes CASRRTSGSSYNEQFF.

There are many counts of this clonotype. V gene TRBV7-2 combines with J gene TRBJ2-3; 10 nucleotides agree with TRBD1. The CDR3 sequence is 14 residues long. The germline gives CDR1 SGHTA, CDR2 FQGNSA. V lost 1 base, J lost 7 bases, and 2 bases stayed unmatched. The CDR3 DNA reads TGTGCCAGCAGCTTAGAGACAGGGGGCTATACGCAGTATTTT. Translating gives CASSLETGGYTQYF. Looking up the rest from reference TRBV7-2 and TRBJ2-3 gives the full variable domain: GAGVSQSPSNKVTEKGKDVELRCDPISGHTALYWYRQSLGQGLEFLIYFQGNSAPDKSGLPSDRFSAERTGGSVSTLTIQRTQQEDSAVYLCASSLETGGYTQYFGPGTRLTVL.

This clonotype has just a few counts. CDR3 nucleotides: TGTGCCAGCAGTGTAAGGGTCACCATGGTAGCTTTCTTT. Its translation is CASSVRVTMVAFF. The genes are TRBV6-1 and TRBJ1-1; D gene unclear. Germline V CDR1 and CDR2: MNHNS, SASEGT. Trimming stripped 4 bases from V and 10 bases from J, with 16 bases between. The CDR3 is 13 residues long.

CDR3 sequence: CASHSTKQGLSNTEAFF. The CDR3 DNA is TGTGCCAGCCACTCTACTAAACAGGGGCTCTCGAACACTGAAGCTTTCTTT. J is TRBJ1-1 and V is TRBV25-1, with TRBD1 identical over 7 bases. With 8 bases clipped from V and 1 base from J, the junction kept 16 bases outside the gene matches. Germline V gene data show CDR1 as MGHDK and CDR2 as SYGVNS. The CDR3 extends over 17 amino acids. Filled out from reference TRBV25-1 and TRBJ1-1, the complete variable domain reads EADIYQTPRYLVIGTGKKITLECSQTMGHDKMYWYQQDPGMELHLIHYSYGVNSTEKGDLSSESTVSRIRTEHFPLTLESARPSHTSQYLCASHSTKQGLSNTEAFFGQGTRLTVV.

The CDR3 region is CASSARTSGTYNEQFF. DNA for the CDR3: TGTGCCAGCAGCGCCAGGACTAGCGGGACCTACAATGAGCAGTTCTTC. This chain uses TRBV9 with TRBJ2-1; 12 nucleotides align to TRBD2. The CDR3 is made up of 16 amino acids. V dropped 3 bases and J dropped 2; count of bases not matched to a gene: 3. CDR1 and CDR2 (germline): SGDLS, YYNGEE.

This clonotype was recorded many times. The chain has TRBV7-9 and TRBJ2-3; D is possibly TRBD1 (5 bases). CDR1 is SEHNR, CDR2 FQNEAQ, per germline (reference sequence). This CDR3 is built from 14 residues. The V and J ends lost 5 bases and 2 bases respectively, with 11 bases between them. CDR3 bases: TGTGCCAGCAGCCCGACAGATACCACAGATACGCAGTATTTT. Protein sequence: CASSPTDTTDTQYF.

The rearrangement links TRBV6-1 to TRBJ2-3; 7 bases align to TRBD2. V shed 5 bases, J shed 10 bases, and the junction held 9 bases outside the gene matches. The CDR3 is made up of 13 amino acids. Germline V gene sequence: CDR1 MNHNS, CDR2 SASEGT. The CDR3 DNA is TGTGCCAGCAGTCCGTCGTGGACTAGAGCGCAGTATTTT. It yields the protein CASSPSWTRAQYF.

This clonotype showed up just a few times. The V call is TRBV5-1, the J call TRBJ2-1; 9 nucleotides line up with TRBD2. The CDR3 runs to 15 residues. The V segment lost 2 bases and the J segment 5 bases; nucleotides outside the gene matches: 5. The germline CDR1 and CDR2 sequences are SGHRS and YFSETQ. The chain's CDR3 is CASSFGTSRDNEQFF. CDR3 nucleotides: TGCGCCAGCAGCTTCGGGACTAGCAGAGACAATGAGCAGTTCTTC.

This clonotype came up many times. This chain connects TRBV20-1 to TRBJ2-1; D might be TRBD1 (5 bases). V was pared by 7 bases and J by 0 bases, with 13 bases between. Germline CDR1 is DFQATT and CDR2 is SNEGSKA (reference sequence). CDR3 length equals 14 residues. As DNA, the CDR3 is TGCAGTGTCCCCAGGGATTACTCCTACAATGAGCAGTTCTTC. This sequence encodes CSVPRDYSYNEQFF.

This clonotype appeared many times. This chain connects TRBV12-3 or TRBV12-4 to TRBJ2-1; 7 bases line up with TRBD2. After removal of 5 bases from V and 7 bases from J, the junction contained 8 bases not matched to a gene. This CDR3 is 14 amino acids long. CDR3 sequence: CASSTGLDVNEQFF. The CDR3, as DNA: TGTGCCAGCAGTACAGGACTAGATGTTAATGAGCAGTTCTTC.

Comment on this clonotype: One end of the junction is discordant with germline, which a read error may explain. This chain links TRBV12-3 or TRBV12-4 with TRBJ2-1; TRBD2 aligns across 10 bases. The length of the CDR3 is 15 residues. This CDR3 is CASSFRTSGYNEQLF. The CDR3 nucleotides are TGTGCCAGCAGTTTCCGGACTAGCGGATACAATGAGCAGCTCTTC.

The chain carries TRBV20-1 and TRBJ2-7; D is ambiguous. Germline loops: CDR1 DFQATT, CDR2 SNEGSKA (reference sequence). The ends were cut back, 4 bases at V and 4 bases at J, with 14 bases in the middle. The CDR3 length is 13 residues. The CDR3 coding sequence is TGCAGTGCTAACAAGGGAACGAGGTACGAGCAGTACTTC. It yields the protein CSANKGTRYEQYF.

This clonotype was observed a handful of times. The chain uses TRBV27 and TRBJ2-2; D unclear. The germline gives CDR1 MNHEY, CDR2 SMNVEV (reference sequence). The germline V and J ends were trimmed by 1 base and 1 base, with 4 bases remaining between them. The CDR3 length is 14 residues. The CDR3 DNA sequence: TGTGCCAGCAGTTTATTGGAGAACACCGGGGAGCTGTTTTTT. This gives the protein CASSLLENTGELFF.

This clonotype came up many times. This rearrangement joins TRBV6-2 or TRBV6-3 to TRBJ2-3; 9 positions match TRBD2. This CDR3 has 14 residues. J was trimmed by 0 bases and V by 8 bases; bases with no gene match: 3. CDR1 and CDR2 from the germline V gene are MNHEY and SVGEGT. The CDR3 region is CASWLAGSTDTQYF. CDR3 in DNA: TGTGCCAGCTGGCTAGCGGGGAGCACAGATACGCAGTATTTT.

The chain recombines TRBV4-3 with TRBJ1-3; D call uncertain. Germline CDR1 is LGHNA and CDR2 is YSLEER. V gave up 2 bases and J gave up 0 bases, with 14 bases separating them. This CDR3 has 17 amino acids. The chain's CDR3 is CASSQSRTGVSGNTIYF. The CDR3, as DNA: TGCGCCAGCAGCCAATCGCGCACCGGAGTCTCTGGAAACACCATATATTTT.

This clonotype showed up many times. V gene TRBV3-1 combines with J gene TRBJ1-2, with D unresolved. With 4 bases removed from V and 8 bases from J, the gap between germline ends came to 20 bases. Germline CDR1 and CDR2: LGHDT and YNNKEL (reference sequence). The CDR3 is made up of 15 amino acids. The DNA for the CDR3 is TGTGCCAGCAGCCCCCGTGTTCACGGAAGAAGCGGCTACACCTTC. Its translation: CASSPRVHGRSGYTF.

This chain links TRBV19 with TRBJ1-4, with 8 bases that match TRBD1. V trimming: 9 bases; J trimming: 2 bases; junction bases outside the gene matches: 2. The CDR3 sequence is 13 residues long. The germline gives CDR1 LNHDA, CDR2 SQIVND (reference sequence). Here the CDR3 reads CASRDRTNEKLFF. DNA for the CDR3: TGTGCCAGCAGGGACAGGACTAATGAAAAACTGTTTTTT.

This clonotype has just a few counts. The chain employs TRBV20-1 and TRBJ2-1; D might be TRBD1 (6 bases). The V gene's germline CDR1 is DFQATT and CDR2 SNEGSKA (reference sequence). The germline V and J ends were trimmed by 6 bases and 5 bases, with 17 bases remaining between them. The CDR3 spans 14 residues. The CDR3 region has the DNA TGCAGTGCCCCTAGAGTTACAGGGAACAATGAGCAGTTCTTC. This codes for CSAPRVTGNNEQFF.

This clonotype was observed at least ten times. The chain combines TRBV6-1 with TRBJ2-7, with D tentatively TRBD2 (5 bases). V lost 3 bases and J 1 base, leaving 19 bases between the germline ends. Germline V gene lookup returns CDR1 MNHNS and CDR2 SASEGT. The length of the CDR3 is 17 residues. CDR3 sequence: CASSDDGFQRESYEQYF. The CDR3 DNA is TGTGCCAGCAGTGACGATGGTTTCCAGAGGGAGTCCTACGAGCAGTACTTC.